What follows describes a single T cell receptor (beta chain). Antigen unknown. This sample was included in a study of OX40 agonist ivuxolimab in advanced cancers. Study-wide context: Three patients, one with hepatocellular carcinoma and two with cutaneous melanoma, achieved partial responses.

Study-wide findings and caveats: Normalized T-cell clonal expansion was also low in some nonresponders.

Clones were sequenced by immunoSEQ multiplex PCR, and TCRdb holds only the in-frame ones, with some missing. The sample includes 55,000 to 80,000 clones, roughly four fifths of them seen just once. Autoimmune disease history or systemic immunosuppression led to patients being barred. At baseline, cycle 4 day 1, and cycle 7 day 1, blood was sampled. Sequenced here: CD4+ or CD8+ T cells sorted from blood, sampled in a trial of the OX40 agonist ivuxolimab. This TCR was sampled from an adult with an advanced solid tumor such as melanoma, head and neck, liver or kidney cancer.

The CDR3 loop is CAISYSAHEQFF. CDR3 in DNA: TGTGCCATCAGTTATTCCGCCCATGAGCAGTTCTTC. The chain employs TRBV10-3 and TRBJ2-1; D is ambiguous. Germline CDR1 and CDR2: ENHRY and SYGVKD. This CDR3 has 12 residues. The germline V and J ends were trimmed by 5 bases and 8 bases, with 10 bases remaining between them.